Sequencing of this TCR beta chain was carried out in a study of high-grade serous ovarian cancer treatment subgroups. The overall study: On average, 14,192 reads and under 9,000 unique TCR beta rearrangements were obtained per sample.

Generated by immunoSEQ multiplex PCR, the TCRdb table keeps only in-frame clones and is missing some. In the table there are 7,500 to 9,500 clones, approximately 80% of which are singletons. Study-wide findings and caveats: Only CDR3 was analyzed; CDR1 and CDR2 were not. Tumors within one patient showed repertoire similarity of roughly 0.1 to 0.85. Clonal relatedness tracked neoantigen level, and by trend copy number and mutation load.

V shed 5 bases, J shed 10 bases, and the junction held 10 bases outside the gene matches. CDR1 and CDR2 (germline): SNHLY, FYNNEI. The CDR3 has 14 amino acids. A single count supports this clone. The antigen is unknown. Tumor samples were obtained before definitive surgery or chemotherapy. V and J are TRBV2 and TRBJ2-1; 8 positions match TRBD2. The sequenced sample was tumor tissue. The sequence derives from a human donor with high-grade serous ovarian cancer. DNA of the CDR3: TGTGCCAGCAGTAAGGGGACTAGGGTAGACGAGCAGTTCTTC. Protein sequence: CASSKGTRVDEQFF.